This TCR beta chain was sequenced during a study of metastatic and nonmetastatic thyroid tumors. Study-wide results and limits: The study reportedly found significantly higher TCR beta diversity in malignant thyroid tumors than benign nodules, in blood and tumor.

MiXCR reprocessed the PCR reads for TCRdb. The sample lists roughly 35,000 clones; 17% were seen once. Only a few counts were recorded for this clone. Its antigen is currently unknown. With V trimmed by 6 bases and J by 5 bases, 10 bases remained unmatched. Germline V gene lookup returns CDR1 MNHNS and CDR2 SASEGT. This CDR3 comprises 15 residues. Nobody among the patients had been given any treatment before thyroid surgery. Sequenced input: blood. The TCR was taken from a female donor with papillary thyroid cancer or a benign thyroid nodule (not recorded which). Some clones in this sample may be carry-over from other donors' samples. V usage is TRBV6-1 and J usage is TRBJ1-5, with 7 positions matching TRBD1. The CDR3 bases are TGTGCCAGCAGGACAACAGGGGTCCGTCATCAGCCCCAGCATTTT. Encoded protein: CASRTTGVRHQPQHF.